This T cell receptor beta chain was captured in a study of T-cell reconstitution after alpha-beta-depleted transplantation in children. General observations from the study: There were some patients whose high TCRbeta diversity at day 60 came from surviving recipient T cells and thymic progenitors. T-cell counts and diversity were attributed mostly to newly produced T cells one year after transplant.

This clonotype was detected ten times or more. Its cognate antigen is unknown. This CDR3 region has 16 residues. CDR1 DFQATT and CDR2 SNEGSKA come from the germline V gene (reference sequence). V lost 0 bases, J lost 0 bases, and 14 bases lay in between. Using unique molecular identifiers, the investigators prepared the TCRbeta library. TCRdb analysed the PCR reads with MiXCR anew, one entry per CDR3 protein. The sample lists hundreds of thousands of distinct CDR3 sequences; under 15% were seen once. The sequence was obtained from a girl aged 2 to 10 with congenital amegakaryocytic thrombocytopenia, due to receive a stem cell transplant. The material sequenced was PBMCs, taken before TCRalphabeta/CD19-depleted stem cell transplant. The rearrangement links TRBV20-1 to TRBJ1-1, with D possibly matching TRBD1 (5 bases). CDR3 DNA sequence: TGCAGTGCTAGAGAAGGGACCTCGACACTGAACACTGAAGCTTTCTTT. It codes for CSAREGTSTLNTEAFF.